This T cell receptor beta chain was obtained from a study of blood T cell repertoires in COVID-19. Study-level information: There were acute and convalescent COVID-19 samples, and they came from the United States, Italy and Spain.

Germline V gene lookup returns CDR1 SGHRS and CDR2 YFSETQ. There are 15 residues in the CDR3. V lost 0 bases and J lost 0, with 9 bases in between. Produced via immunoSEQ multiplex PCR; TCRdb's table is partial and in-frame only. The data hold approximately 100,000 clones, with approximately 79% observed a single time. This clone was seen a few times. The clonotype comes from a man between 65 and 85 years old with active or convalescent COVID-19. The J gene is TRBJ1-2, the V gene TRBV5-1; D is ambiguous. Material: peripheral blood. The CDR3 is CASSLAQHSNYGYTF. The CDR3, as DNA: TGCGCCAGCAGCTTGGCACAGCATTCTAACTATGGCTACACCTTC.